The clone carrying this T cell receptor beta chain was seen a handful of times. Its specificity is unknown. The data originate from a study of T-cell reconstitution after alpha-beta-depleted transplantation in children. General observations from the study: One year after transplant, T-cell counts and diversity came mostly from newly produced T cells. By about two months after transplant, alpha-beta T cells reportedly arose from several hundred graft clones that had expanded. Recipient T cells and thymic progenitors that survived were the source of the high TCRbeta diversity seen at day 60 in some patients.

The CDR3 totals 12 residues. Trimming removed 3 bases at V and 14 bases at J, with 17 bases between. The germline V gene has CDR1 DFQATT and CDR2 SNEGSKA (reference sequence). This sample's TCRbeta library carried unique molecular identifier barcodes. TCRdb fed the PCR reads into MiXCR, producing one record per CDR3 protein. The data show about 830,000 distinct CDR3 sequences, approximately 15% seen once. The clonotype comes from a male patient younger than 18 who had a stem cell transplant for acute lymphoblastic leukemia, so the T cells may come from the graft donor. Sequencing used PBMCs, mostly from graft donor cells, obtained 360 days after TCRalphabeta/CD19-depleted stem cell transplant. The rearrangement joins TRBV20-1 to TRBJ2-1; D remains unclear. For the CDR3, the DNA is TGCAGTGCTAGCCCTCGGCCTCTCGAGGAGTTCTTC. Its protein product is CSASPRPLEEFF.